This T cell receptor (beta chain) was found in a study of blood T cell repertoires in COVID-19. Study information: T cells, B-cell-depleted T cells, or PBMCs supplied cDNA or gDNA.

Germline values: CDR1 LNHDA, CDR2 SQIVND (reference sequence). The CDR3 consists of 15 residues. With 1 base removed from V and 0 bases from J, the gap between germline ends came to 8 bases. Libraries were prepared by immunoSEQ multiplex PCR; TCRdb keeps only in-frame clonotypes and omits some of them. The sample contains roughly 140,000 clones, around 80% of which appear only once. The chain links TRBV19 to TRBJ2-3, with D perhaps matching TRBD2 (5 bases). The receptor was isolated from a man aged 50-60 years who had recovered from COVID-19. Sequenced material: PBMCs or T cells enriched from blood (not recorded which). The CDR3 nucleotides are TGTGCCAGTAGTATAGGAGGGTCCAGCACAGATACGCAGTATTTT. It specifies CASSIGGSSTDTQYF. Full variable domain (rest looked up from reference TRBV19 and TRBJ2-3): DGGITQSPKYLFRKEGQNVTLSCEQNLNHDAMYWYRQDPGQGLRLIYYSQIVNDFQKGDIAEGYSVSREKKESFPLTVTSAQKNPTAFYLCASSIGGSSTDTQYFGPGTRLTVL.